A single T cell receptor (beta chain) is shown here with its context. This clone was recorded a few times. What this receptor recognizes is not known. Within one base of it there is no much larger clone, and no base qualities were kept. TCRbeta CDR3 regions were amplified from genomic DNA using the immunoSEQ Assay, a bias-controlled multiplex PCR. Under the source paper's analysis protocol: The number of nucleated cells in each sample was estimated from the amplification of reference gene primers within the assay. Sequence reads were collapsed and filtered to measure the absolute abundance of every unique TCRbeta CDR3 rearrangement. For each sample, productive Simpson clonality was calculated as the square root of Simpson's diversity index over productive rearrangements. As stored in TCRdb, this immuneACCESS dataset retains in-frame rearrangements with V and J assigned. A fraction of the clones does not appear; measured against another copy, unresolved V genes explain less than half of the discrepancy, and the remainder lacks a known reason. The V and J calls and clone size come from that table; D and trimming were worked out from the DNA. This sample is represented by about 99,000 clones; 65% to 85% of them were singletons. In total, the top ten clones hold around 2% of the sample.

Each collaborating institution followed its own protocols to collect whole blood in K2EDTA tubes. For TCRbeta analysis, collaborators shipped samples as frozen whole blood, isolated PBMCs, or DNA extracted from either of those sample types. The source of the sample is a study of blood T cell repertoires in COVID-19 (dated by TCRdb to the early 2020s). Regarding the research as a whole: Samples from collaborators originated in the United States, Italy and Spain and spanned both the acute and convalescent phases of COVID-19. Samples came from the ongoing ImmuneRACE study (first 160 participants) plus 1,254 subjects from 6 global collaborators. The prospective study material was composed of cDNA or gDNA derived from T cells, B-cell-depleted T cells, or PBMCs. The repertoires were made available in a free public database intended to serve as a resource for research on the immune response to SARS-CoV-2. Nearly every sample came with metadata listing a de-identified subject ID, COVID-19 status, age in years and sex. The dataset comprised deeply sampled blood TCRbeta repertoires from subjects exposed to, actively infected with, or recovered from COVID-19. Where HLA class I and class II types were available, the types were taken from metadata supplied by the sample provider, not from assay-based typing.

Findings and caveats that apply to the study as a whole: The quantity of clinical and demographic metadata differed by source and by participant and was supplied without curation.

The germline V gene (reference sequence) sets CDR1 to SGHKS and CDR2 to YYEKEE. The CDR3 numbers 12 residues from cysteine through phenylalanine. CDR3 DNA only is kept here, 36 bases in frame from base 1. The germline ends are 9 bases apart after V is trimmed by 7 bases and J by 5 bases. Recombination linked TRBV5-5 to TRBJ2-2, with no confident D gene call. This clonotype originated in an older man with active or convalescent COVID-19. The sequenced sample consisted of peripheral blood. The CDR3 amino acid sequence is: CASRESTGELFF. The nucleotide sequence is TGTGCCAGCCGAGAGTCGACCGGGGAGCTGTTTTTT.